The present entry profiles one T cell receptor (beta chain) with its context. Documented time point: recipient sample about 28 days before transplant, after cytoreduction. Assay used: immunoSEQ multiplex PCR; TCRdb lists only in-frame clones, some missing. The sample gives tens of thousands of clones, about 96% of which show up once; about 1.8% is in the top ten. Germline V gene data show CDR1 as SNHLY and CDR2 as FYNNEI. V was pared by 7 bases and J by 1 base, with 10 bases between. CDR3 length: 14 residues. The sample is drawn from a study of T cell clonotyping in hematopoietic cell transplantation.

This clonotype originated in a woman between 50 and 59 years old with acute myeloid leukemia. Some clones in this sample may be carry-over from other donors' samples. The sequencing used peripheral blood mononuclear cells, collected before stem cell transplant. This chain joins TRBV2 and TRBJ2-2; D might be TRBD1 or TRBD2, each matching 6 bases. The CDR3 sequence is CASTGAENTGELFF. In nucleotides, the CDR3 is TGTGCCAGCACGGGGGCCGAGAACACCGGGGAGCTGTTTTTT.